Listed below are T cell receptor beta chains from one sample, sequenced in a study of blood T cell repertoires in COVID-19. Measured with immunoSEQ multiplex PCR; TCRdb has only the in-frame clones, and not every one. The repertoire includes about 460,000 clones, around 85% of them detected once, and more than 7.5% sits in the top ten. Sequences were obtained from PBMCs or T cells enriched from blood (not recorded which). Receptor source: a woman aged 55-75 years who had recovered from COVID-19. Each CDR3 is given with its conserved first and last residue. The order of the fields is CDR3 DNA, CDR3 protein, V gene, D gene, J gene, clone size. D genes are given only for firm matches. The size entry is marked missing in some rows and otherwise reads once, few, many or a size class.

DNA: TGTGCCAGCAGTGAAGGTACTTTTCAGTACTTC
CDR3: CASSEGTFQYF
V: TRBV6-1
D: .
J: TRBJ2-4
size: .

DNA: TGTGCCAGCAGCGCCCAGGGGAGCTCTGGAAACACCATATATTTT
CDR3: CASSAQGSSGNTIYF
V: TRBV9
D: .
J: TRBJ1-3
size: .

DNA: TGTGCCAGCAGCTTAGGGCCCGCGGGGACAGATACGCAGTATTTT
CDR3: CASSLGPAGTDTQYF
V: TRBV7-2
D: .
J: TRBJ2-3
size: .

DNA: TGCGCCAGCAGCCGCCTCAGGGCAGTCATCTCCTCTGGGGCCAACGTCCTGACTTTC
CDR3: CASSRLRAVISSGANVLTF
V: TRBV5-1
D: .
J: TRBJ2-6
size: .

DNA: TGCAGTGCTAGATGGGGGGCTGAAGCTTTCTTT
CDR3: CSARWGAEAFF
V: TRBV20-1
D: .
J: TRBJ1-1
size: .

DNA: TGTGCCAGCAGCCCCGGGACAGGGACATATGGCTACACCTTC
CDR3: CASSPGTGTYGYTF
V: TRBV5-5
D: TRBD1
J: TRBJ1-2
size: .

DNA: TGCGCCAGCAGCTTCGCTGGGGCCTTGGGATATGGCTACACCTTC
CDR3: CASSFAGALGYGYTF
V: TRBV5-1
D: .
J: TRBJ1-2
size: .

DNA: TGTGCCAGCTCCCAGGGCAGGGTAGAGGGCTACACCTTC
CDR3: CASSQGRVEGYTF
V: TRBV6-5
D: .
J: TRBJ1-2
size: .

DNA: TGTGCCAGCAGCCAAGGCCCAGGGGCTGATGCGCCCCAGCATTTT
CDR3: CASSQGPGADAPQHF
V: TRBV3-1/TRBV3-2
D: .
J: TRBJ1-5
size: .

DNA: TGTGCCAGCAGCCCGGGGGGGGGATCGCTGCTATATACGCAGTATTTT
CDR3: CASSPGGGSLLYTQYF
V: TRBV7-9
D: TRBD2
J: TRBJ2-3
size: .

DNA: TGTGCCATCAGGTCGACGGGAATGGACAGTGGGACTGAAGCTTTCTTT
CDR3: CAIRSTGMDSGTEAFF
V: TRBV10-3
D: .
J: TRBJ1-1
size: .

DNA: TGTGCCAGCAGCCGCAACAGGGGTGAAGCTTTCTTT
CDR3: CASSRNRGEAFF
V: TRBV6-5
D: TRBD1
J: TRBJ1-1
size: .

DNA: TGTGCCAGCAGTGGGGCCTGGAACACTGAAGCTTTCTTT
CDR3: CASSGAWNTEAFF
V: TRBV2
D: .
J: TRBJ1-1
size: .

DNA: TGTGCCAGCACCCCTTGGGGAGGCACTGAAGCTTTCTTT
CDR3: CASTPWGGTEAFF
V: TRBV27
D: .
J: TRBJ1-1
size: .

DNA: TGTGCCAGCAGCTCCGAGGTGCACACTGAAGCTTTCTTT
CDR3: CASSSEVHTEAFF
V: TRBV9
D: .
J: TRBJ1-1
size: .

DNA: TGTGCCAGCAGCGATCGACAGGGTTGGTATGGCCAAGAGACCCAGTACTTC
CDR3: CASSDRQGWYGQETQYF
V: TRBV2
D: TRBD1
J: TRBJ2-5
size: .

DNA: TGTGCCAGCAGCTCCGGACAGGGTCGTCGGACTGAAGCTTTCTTT
CDR3: CASSSGQGRRTEAFF
V: TRBV5-6
D: TRBD1
J: TRBJ1-1
size: .

DNA: TGTGCCAGCAGCACTCAAGCCACAGGGTTCTATAATTCACCCCTCCACTTT
CDR3: CASSTQATGFYNSPLHF
V: TRBV5-4
D: .
J: TRBJ1-6
size: .

DNA: TGCGCCAGCAGCCCGCTCCTAGCGGGGGGTGCTAGCACAGATACGCAGTATTTT
CDR3: CASSPLLAGGASTDTQYF
V: TRBV4-1
D: TRBD2
J: TRBJ2-3
size: .

DNA: TGTGCCAGCAGGCCCTCAGGGTCCGGAAACACCATATATTTT
CDR3: CASRPSGSGNTIYF
V: TRBV5-4
D: .
J: TRBJ1-3
size: .

DNA: TGTGCCAGCAGTTTATCGCGGGCAGGGGTCGCTTTCTTT
CDR3: CASSLSRAGVAFF
V: TRBV27
D: .
J: TRBJ1-1
size: .

DNA: TGTGCCAGCAGCGTTCTCGGGTTCCCCCCAACAGATACGCAGTATTTT
CDR3: CASSVLGFPPTDTQYF
V: TRBV9
D: .
J: TRBJ2-3
size: once

DNA: TGTGCCAGGACAGGGGGCGACGATTCACCCCTCCACTTT
CDR3: CARTGGDDSPLHF
V: TRBV2
D: TRBD1
J: TRBJ1-6
size: .

DNA: TGTGCCAGCAGTTACAGGGACCGGAATCAGCCCCAGCATTTT
CDR3: CASSYRDRNQPQHF
V: TRBV2
D: .
J: TRBJ1-5
size: .

DNA: TGTGCCAGCAGCCTCGGGACAGGGGAGCAGTACTTC
CDR3: CASSLGTGEQYF
V: TRBV2
D: TRBD1
J: TRBJ2-7
size: .

DNA: TGTGCCAGCAGCCTGACAGGGGATAACTATGGCTACACCTTC
CDR3: CASSLTGDNYGYTF
V: TRBV7-2
D: TRBD1
J: TRBJ1-2
size: .

DNA: TGTGCCAGCAGCTTAGGGGGCAGGGCAGACGAGCAGTACTTC
CDR3: CASSLGGRADEQYF
V: TRBV7-9
D: .
J: TRBJ2-7
size: .

DNA: TGTGCCACCAGTAACTCAAACTATGGCTACACCTTC
CDR3: CATSNSNYGYTF
V: TRBV24-1
D: .
J: TRBJ1-2
size: .

DNA: TGTGCCAGCAGCGCAAGCGGGGGGGCGGGTAATGAGCAGTTCTTC
CDR3: CASSASGGAGNEQFF
V: TRBV9
D: TRBD2
J: TRBJ2-1
size: .

DNA: TGTGCCAGCAGTCCCCTTTCGGCAACTAATGAAAAACTGTTTTTT
CDR3: CASSPLSATNEKLFF
V: TRBV27
D: .
J: TRBJ1-4
size: .

DNA: TGCGCCAGCAGCTTGGAAGCTTCTGGCTATGGCTACACCTTC
CDR3: CASSLEASGYGYTF
V: TRBV5-1
D: .
J: TRBJ1-2
size: .

DNA: TGTGCCAGCAGCTCTGGACAGGGGGCAGTTGCTGGGGCCAACGTCCTGACTTTC
CDR3: CASSSGQGAVAGANVLTF
V: TRBV7-9
D: TRBD1
J: TRBJ2-6
size: .

DNA: TGTGCCAGCAGCCCTGGCGGGGTTCTAGCTAACTATGGCTACACCTTC
CDR3: CASSPGGVLANYGYTF
V: TRBV5-4
D: .
J: TRBJ1-2
size: .

DNA: TGTGCCAGCAGGACAGGGGGCAATGGAAACACCATATATTTT
CDR3: CASRTGGNGNTIYF
V: TRBV2
D: TRBD1
J: TRBJ1-3
size: .

DNA: TGTGCCAGCAGCTTTGGACAGGATAACTATGGCTACACCTTC
CDR3: CASSFGQDNYGYTF
V: TRBV5-4
D: TRBD1
J: TRBJ1-2
size: few

DNA: TGTGCCAGTAGTATCGCAGGGGGCGGCACAGATACGCAGTATTTT
CDR3: CASSIAGGGTDTQYF
V: TRBV19
D: TRBD1
J: TRBJ2-3
size: .

DNA: TGTGCCAGCAAGTCCGGGACAGGGCAGACTGAAGCTTTCTTT
CDR3: CASKSGTGQTEAFF
V: TRBV27
D: TRBD1
J: TRBJ1-1
size: .

DNA: TGTGCCTGGAGTTCAGGGGTAGGCCACTATGGCTACACCTTC
CDR3: CAWSSGVGHYGYTF
V: TRBV30
D: .
J: TRBJ1-2
size: .

DNA: TGCAGCGTGACGACAGCTATGAACACTGAAGCTTTCTTT
CDR3: CSVTTAMNTEAFF
V: TRBV29-1
D: .
J: TRBJ1-1
size: .

DNA: TGCGCCCTTAAGGGGCGAAAATGCCAGCCCCAGCATTTT
CDR3: CALKGRKCQPQHF
V: TRBV5-1
D: .
J: TRBJ1-5
size: .

DNA: TGTGCCAGCAGTTTCCTCGGGGAGCTGTTTTTT
CDR3: CASSFLGELFF
V: TRBV12-3/TRBV12-4
D: .
J: TRBJ2-2
size: .